What follows is one T cell receptor (beta chain) and its context. Its antigen is unidentified. Prepared libraries of TCR beta cDNA carried unique molecular identifiers. TCRdb reprocessed the PCR reads via MiXCR and lists one record per CDR3 protein. The table has about half a million distinct CDR3 sequences, nearly 45% seen once; the top ten hold 9% to 14%. This record comes from a study of post-analysis software for immune sequencing data. This CDR3 region has 16 residues. The germline CDR1 and CDR2 sequences are MNHEY and SVGAGI. Trimming left V 4 bases short and J 0 bases short, with 15 bases between. Overall study findings and caveats: In patients, TRBV5-6, TRBV5-1 and TRBV20-1 belonged to five TRBV segments found more frequently than in controls.

The receptor comes from a girl between 5 and 17 years old with multiple sclerosis. The V gene is TRBV6-5, the J gene TRBJ2-5; no firm D call. The sequencing input was blood. The CDR3 DNA reads TGTGCCAGCAGTTGCTCAGGAGTCAGCTACCAAGAGACCCAGTACTTC. This gives the protein CASSCSGVSYQETQYF.